The present T cell receptor beta chain was sequenced within a study of cytomegalovirus exposure and HLA in healthy donors. Study-wide points: TCR beta V- and J-gene trimming was later associated with a missense DCLRE1C variant.

Use of 60 Vbeta and 13 Jbeta primers characterized the PCR. Using immunoSEQ multiplex PCR, the repertoire was profiled, and TCRdb retains in-frame clones only, with some absent. The sample holds some 150,000 clones, roughly 82% seen once. A remark on this clone: Antigen specificity is unknown.

V was pared by 3 bases and J by 0 bases, with 15 bases between. Looked up from germline, CDR1 is LNHDA and CDR2 is SQIVND (reference sequence). CDR3 length: 17 amino acids. This chain connects TRBV19 to TRBJ1-3; D not certain. The specimen was PBMCs. This TCR came from a woman in her 30s in good health and CMV-seronegative. The CDR3 is CASSIMAGVLSGNTIYF. CDR3 DNA sequence: TGTGCCAGTAGTATTATGGCAGGCGTACTCTCTGGAAACACCATATATTTT.